This T cell receptor beta chain comes out of a study of blood T cell repertoires in COVID-19. At the level of the study: Sites in the United States, Italy and Spain provided acute and convalescent COVID-19 samples. Sample material is recorded as cDNA or gDNA derived from T cells, B-cell-depleted T cells, or PBMCs.

Sequenced by immunoSEQ multiplex PCR; TCRdb stores in-frame clones only, minus some. In the table there are about 120,000 clones, roughly three quarters of which are singletons. Germline-derived CDR1 and CDR2 are SGHNT and YYREEE (reference sequence). The CDR3 covers 12 residues. Trimming took 3 bases from V and 6 from J, leaving 9 bases between them. V gene TRBV5-4 combines with J gene TRBJ1-2, with D possibly TRBD1 on 6 matching bases. The specimen was peripheral blood. The clonotype comes from a man between 35 and 55 years old with active or convalescent COVID-19. CDR3 nucleotide sequence: TGTGCCAGCAGCTCGGACAGAGATGGCTACACCTTC. Translated, it gives CASSSDRDGYTF.